This T cell receptor (beta chain) came from a study of cytomegalovirus exposure and HLA in healthy donors. When sampled, the donors appeared nominally healthy, though they likely had unrecorded immune exposures. This CDR3 region has 17 residues. Germline CDR1 and CDR2: SGHRS and YFSETQ. Turning to this clone: One end of the junction does not line up with germline, which may come from a read error.

The PCR had 60 Vbeta and 13 Jbeta primers. Libraries were prepared by immunoSEQ multiplex PCR; TCRdb keeps only in-frame clonotypes and omits some of them. In the table there are about 160,000 clones, roughly 80% of which are singletons. The sequencing sample was made of PBMCs. This chain connects TRBV5-1 to TRBJ2-6, with 9 bases lining up with TRBD1. The sequence was collected from a male donor in good health and CMV-seropositive. This CDR3 reads CASSLLQGATGANGLTF. CDR3 DNA sequence: TGCGCCAGCAGCTTGCTACAGGGGGCGACAGGGGCCAACGGCCTGACTTTC. The full variable domain, completed using reference TRBV5-1 and TRBJ2-6, is KAGVTQTPRYLIKTRGQQVTLSCSPISGHRSVSWYQQTPGQGLQFLFEYFSETQRNKGNFPGRFSGRQFSNSRSEMNVSTLELGDSALYLCASSLLQGATGANGLTFGAGSRLTVL.